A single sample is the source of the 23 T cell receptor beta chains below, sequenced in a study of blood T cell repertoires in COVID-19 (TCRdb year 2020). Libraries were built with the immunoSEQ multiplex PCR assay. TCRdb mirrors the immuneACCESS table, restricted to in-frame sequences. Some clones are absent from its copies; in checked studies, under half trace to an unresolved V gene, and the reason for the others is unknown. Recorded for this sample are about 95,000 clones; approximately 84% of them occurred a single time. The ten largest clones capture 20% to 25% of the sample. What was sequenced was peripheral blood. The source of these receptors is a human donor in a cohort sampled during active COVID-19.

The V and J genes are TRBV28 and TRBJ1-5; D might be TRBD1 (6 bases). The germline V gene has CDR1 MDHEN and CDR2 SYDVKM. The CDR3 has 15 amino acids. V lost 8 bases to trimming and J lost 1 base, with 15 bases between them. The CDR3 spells CASFPGGVSNQPQHF. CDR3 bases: TGTGCCAGCTTCCCTGGGGGCGTGAGCAATCAGCCCCAGCATTTT.

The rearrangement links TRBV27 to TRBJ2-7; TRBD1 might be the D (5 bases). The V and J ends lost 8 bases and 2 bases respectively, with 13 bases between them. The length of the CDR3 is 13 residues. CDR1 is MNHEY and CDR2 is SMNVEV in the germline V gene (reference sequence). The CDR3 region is CASRRAGPYEQYF. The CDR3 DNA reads TGTGCCAGCCGACGGGCAGGGCCCTACGAGCAGTACTTC.

CDR3: CSVAKAVTDTQYF. CDR3 coding DNA: TGCAGCGTTGCTAAAGCGGTCACAGATACGCAGTATTTT. The genes are TRBV29-1 and TRBJ2-3; D may be TRBD2 (5 bases). Trimming left V 4 bases short and J 2 bases short, with 10 bases between. This CDR3 is 13 amino acids long. Germline lookup yields CDR1 SQVTM and CDR2 ANQGSEA.

The CDR3 DNA follows: TGTGCCAGCACCGCAGCAGGGTCTAATCAGCCCCAGCATTTT. Translating gives CASTAAGSNQPQHF. The rearrangement joins TRBV5-6 to TRBJ1-5, with a tentative D call TRBD1 (5 bases). The CDR3 runs 14 residues. V lost 6 bases and J lost 4, with 14 bases in between. Germline V CDR1 and CDR2: SGHDT, YYEEEE.

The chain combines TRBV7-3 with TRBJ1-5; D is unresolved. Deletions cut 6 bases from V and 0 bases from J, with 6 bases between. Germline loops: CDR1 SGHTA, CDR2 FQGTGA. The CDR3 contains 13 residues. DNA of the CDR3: TGTGCCAGCAGTAGTTATAGCAATCAGCCCCAGCATTTT. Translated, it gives CASSSYSNQPQHF.

CDR3 amino acids: CASSPIPARGQPQHF. For the CDR3, the DNA is TGTGCCAGCAGCCCGATCCCCGCCAGGGGTCAGCCCCAGCATTTT. The chain employs TRBV3-1 (or the pseudogene TRBV3-2) and TRBJ1-5; TRBD1 might be the D (6 bases). The germline V gene has CDR1 LGHDT and CDR2 YNNKEL (reference sequence). The CDR3 loop spans 15 amino acids. The V end was cut by 4 bases, the J end by 6 bases, with 16 bases between.

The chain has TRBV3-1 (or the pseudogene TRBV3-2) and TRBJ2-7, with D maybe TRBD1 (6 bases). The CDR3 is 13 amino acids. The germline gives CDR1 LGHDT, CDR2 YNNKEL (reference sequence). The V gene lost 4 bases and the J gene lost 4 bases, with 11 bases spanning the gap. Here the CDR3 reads CASSPGTFYEQYF. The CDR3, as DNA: TGTGCCAGCAGCCCTGGGACATTTTACGAGCAGTACTTC.

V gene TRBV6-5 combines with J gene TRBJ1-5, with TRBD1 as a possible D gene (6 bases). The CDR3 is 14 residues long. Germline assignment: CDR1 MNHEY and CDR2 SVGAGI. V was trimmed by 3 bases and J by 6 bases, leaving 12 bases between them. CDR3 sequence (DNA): TGTGCCAGCAGTTATGCGGAACAGGGTCAGCCCCAGCATTTT. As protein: CASSYAEQGQPQHF.

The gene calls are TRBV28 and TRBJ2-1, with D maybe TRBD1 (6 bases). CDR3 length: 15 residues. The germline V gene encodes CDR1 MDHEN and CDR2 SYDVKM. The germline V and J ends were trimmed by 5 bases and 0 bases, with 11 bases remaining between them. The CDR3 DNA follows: TGTGCCAGCAGTCTGGGGGACAACTCCTACAATGAGCAGTTCTTC. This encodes CASSLGDNSYNEQFF.

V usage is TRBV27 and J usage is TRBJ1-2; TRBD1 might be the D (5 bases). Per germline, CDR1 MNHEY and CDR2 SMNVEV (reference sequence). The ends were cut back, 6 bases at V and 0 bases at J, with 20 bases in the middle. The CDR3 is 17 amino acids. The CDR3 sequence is CASRPAQGPPANYGYTF. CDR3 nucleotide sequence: TGTGCCAGCAGACCTGCCCAGGGCCCTCCTGCTAACTATGGCTACACCTTC.

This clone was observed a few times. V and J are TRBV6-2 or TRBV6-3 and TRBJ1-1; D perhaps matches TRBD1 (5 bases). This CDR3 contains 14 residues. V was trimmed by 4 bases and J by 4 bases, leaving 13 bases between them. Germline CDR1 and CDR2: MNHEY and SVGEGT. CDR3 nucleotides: TGTGCCAGCAGTTTCATTACGGGGGGCACTGAAGCTTTCTTT. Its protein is CASSFITGGTEAFF.

This CDR3 is CASSPGLTTDTQYF. In DNA, the CDR3 is TGTGCCAGCAGCCCGGGACTAACTACAGATACGCAGTATTTT. This chain uses TRBV6-5 with TRBJ2-3; 7 positions match TRBD2. Germline V gene data show CDR1 as MNHEY and CDR2 as SVGAGI. The CDR3 is 14 residues long. J lost 3 bases, V lost 6 bases, and 6 bases had no gene match.

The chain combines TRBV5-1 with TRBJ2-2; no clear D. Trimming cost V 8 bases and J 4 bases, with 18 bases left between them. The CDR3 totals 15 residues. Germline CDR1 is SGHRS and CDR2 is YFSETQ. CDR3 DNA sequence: TGCGCCAGTACCCGCCTAGATTTGGGCACCGGGGAGCTGTTTTTT. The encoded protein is CASTRLDLGTGELFF.

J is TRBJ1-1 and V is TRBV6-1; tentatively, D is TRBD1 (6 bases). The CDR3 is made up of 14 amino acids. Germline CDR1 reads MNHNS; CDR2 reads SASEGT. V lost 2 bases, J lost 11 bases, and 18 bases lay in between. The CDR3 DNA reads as TGTGCCAGCAGTGAATTAATTGGCAGGGGTGTCGCTTTCTTT. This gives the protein CASSELIGRGVAFF.

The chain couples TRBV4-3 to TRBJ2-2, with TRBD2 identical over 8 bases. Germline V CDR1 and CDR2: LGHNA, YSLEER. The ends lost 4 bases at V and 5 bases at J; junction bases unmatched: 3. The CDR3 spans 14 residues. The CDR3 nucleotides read TGCGCCAGCAGCCCAGTAGCGGGGACCGGGGAGCTGTTTTTT. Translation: CASSPVAGTGELFF.

This CDR3 is CSSKQGNYEQYF. CDR3 sequence (DNA): TGCAGCTCCAAGCAGGGGAACTACGAGCAGTACTTC. The chain has TRBV29-1 and TRBJ2-7; D is possibly TRBD1 (6 bases). The CDR3 has 12 residues. Trimming pared 8 bases from V and 3 bases from J, leaving 14 bases between. The germline gives CDR1 SQVTM, CDR2 ANQGSEA.

CDR3 region: CASSLTGNTGELFF. The CDR3 DNA is TGTGCCAGCAGCCTGACGGGAAACACCGGGGAGCTGTTTTTT. The V and J genes are TRBV7-8 and TRBJ2-2, with D possibly TRBD2 on 5 matching bases. Per germline, CDR1 SGHVS and CDR2 FQNEAQ. The CDR3 has 14 amino acids. The V end lost 5 bases, the J end lost 2 bases, and 9 bases lay between the germline ends.

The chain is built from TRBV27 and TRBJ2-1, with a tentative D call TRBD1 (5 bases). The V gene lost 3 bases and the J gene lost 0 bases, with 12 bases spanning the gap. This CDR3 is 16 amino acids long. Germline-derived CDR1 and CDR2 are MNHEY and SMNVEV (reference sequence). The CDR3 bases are TGTGCCAGCAGTTTTCAGGGTCCCAGCTCCTACAATGAGCAGTTCTTC. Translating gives CASSFQGPSSYNEQFF.

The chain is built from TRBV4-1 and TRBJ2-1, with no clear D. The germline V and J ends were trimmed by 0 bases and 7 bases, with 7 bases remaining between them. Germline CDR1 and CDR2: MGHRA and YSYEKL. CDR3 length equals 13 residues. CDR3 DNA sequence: TGCGCCAGCAGCCAAGACAACAGTAATGAGCAGTTCTTC. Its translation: CASSQDNSNEQFF.

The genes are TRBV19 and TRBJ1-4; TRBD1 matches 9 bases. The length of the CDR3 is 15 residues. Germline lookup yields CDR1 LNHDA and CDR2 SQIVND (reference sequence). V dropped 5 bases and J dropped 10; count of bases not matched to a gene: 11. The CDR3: CASSLAGTGLGKLFF. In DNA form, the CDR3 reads TGTGCCAGTAGTCTAGCCGGGACAGGGCTAGGAAAACTGTTTTTT.

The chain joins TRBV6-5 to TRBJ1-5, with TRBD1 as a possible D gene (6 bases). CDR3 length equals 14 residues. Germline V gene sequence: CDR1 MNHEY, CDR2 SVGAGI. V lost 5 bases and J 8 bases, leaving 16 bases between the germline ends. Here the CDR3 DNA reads TGTGCCAGCAGTAACGGGGGGGCATGGGAGCCCCAGCATTTT. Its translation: CASSNGGAWEPQHF.

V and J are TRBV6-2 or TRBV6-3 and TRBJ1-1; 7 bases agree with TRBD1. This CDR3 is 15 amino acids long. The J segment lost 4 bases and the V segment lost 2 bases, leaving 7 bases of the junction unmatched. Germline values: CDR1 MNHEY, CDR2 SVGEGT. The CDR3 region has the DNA TGTGCCAGCAGTTACACCATATCAGGGGGCACTGAAGCTTTCTTT. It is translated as CASSYTISGGTEAFF.

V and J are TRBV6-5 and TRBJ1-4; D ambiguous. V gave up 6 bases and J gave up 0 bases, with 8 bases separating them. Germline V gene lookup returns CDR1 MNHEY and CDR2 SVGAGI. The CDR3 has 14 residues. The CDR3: CASRSLATNEKLFF. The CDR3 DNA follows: TGTGCCAGCAGATCACTCGCAACTAATGAAAAACTGTTTTTT.